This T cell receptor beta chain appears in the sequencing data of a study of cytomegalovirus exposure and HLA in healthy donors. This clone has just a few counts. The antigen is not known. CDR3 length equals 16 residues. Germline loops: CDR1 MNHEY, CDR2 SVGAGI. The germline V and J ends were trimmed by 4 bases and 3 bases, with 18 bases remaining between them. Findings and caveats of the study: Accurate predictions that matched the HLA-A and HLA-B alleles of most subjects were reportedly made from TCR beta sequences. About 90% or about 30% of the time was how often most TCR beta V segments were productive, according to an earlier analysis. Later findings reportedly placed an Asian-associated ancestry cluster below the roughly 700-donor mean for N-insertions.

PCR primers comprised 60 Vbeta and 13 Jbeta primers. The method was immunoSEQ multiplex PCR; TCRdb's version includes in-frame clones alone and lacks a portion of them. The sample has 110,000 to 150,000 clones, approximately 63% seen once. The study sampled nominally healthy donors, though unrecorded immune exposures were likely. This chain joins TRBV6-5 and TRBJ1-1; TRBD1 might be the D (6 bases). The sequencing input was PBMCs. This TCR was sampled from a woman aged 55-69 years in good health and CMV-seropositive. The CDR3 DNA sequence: TGTGCCAGCAGTTTCCACACAAACAGGGTGGACACTGAAGCTTTCTTT. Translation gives CASSFHTNRVDTEAFF.